Below, 18 T cell receptor beta chains from the same sample are listed, as sequenced in a study of blood T cell repertoires in COVID-19. The protocol was immunoSEQ multiplex PCR, while the TCRdb copy is restricted to in-frame clones and leaves out a portion. The sample shows over 400,000 clones, 80% to 90% of them seen only once. Source material: peripheral blood. The receptor set was obtained from a human donor in a cohort sampled during active COVID-19.

The rearrangement joins TRBV27 to TRBJ2-7; 7 nucleotides match TRBD1. J was trimmed by 10 bases and V by 8 bases; bases with no gene match: 14. The CDR3 is 13 residues long. From germline, CDR1 is MNHEY and CDR2 SMNVEV (reference sequence). CDR3 sequence: CASGNLDRASQYF. CDR3 sequence (DNA): TGTGCCAGCGGTAATCTCGACAGGGCCTCTCAGTACTTC.

J is TRBJ2-5 and V is TRBV5-1, with 8 bases fitting TRBD2. The V and J ends lost 2 bases and 5 bases, in that order; junction bases with no gene match: 5. This CDR3 has 14 residues. CDR1 is SGHRS and CDR2 is YFSETQ in the germline V gene. CDR3 sequence (DNA): TGCGCCAGCAGCTTAGCGGGAGCGGCGGAGACCCAGTACTTC. Amino acids: CASSLAGAAETQYF. Together with reference TRBV5-1 and TRBJ2-5, the CDR3 gives the full variable domain: KAGVTQTPRYLIKTRGQQVTLSCSPISGHRSVSWYQQTPGQGLQFLFEYFSETQRNKGNFPGRFSGRQFSNSRSEMNVSTLELGDSALYLCASSLAGAAETQYFGPGTRLLVL.

This chain joins TRBV5-6 and TRBJ2-3, with TRBD1 matching over 11 bases. The germline V gene has CDR1 SGHDT and CDR2 YYEEEE. The junction had 1 base not matched to a gene; V was cut back by 2 bases and J by 5 bases. The CDR3 runs to 14 residues. CDR3 residues: CASSFGTGGDTQYF. As DNA, the CDR3 is TGTGCCAGCAGCTTCGGGACAGGGGGAGATACGCAGTATTTT. The complete variable domain, with remaining parts taken from reference TRBV5-6 and TRBJ2-3, reads DAGVTQSPTHLIKTRGQQVTLRCSPKSGHDTVSWYQQALGQGPQFIFQYYEEEERQRGNFPDRFSGHQFPNYSSELNVNALLLGDSALYLCASSFGTGGDTQYFGPGTRLTVL.

This rearrangement joins TRBV23-1 to TRBJ1-5; 9 nucleotides align to TRBD1. TRBV23-1 is an ORF for which the function is uncertain. CDR3 size: 15 residues. V lost 4 bases, J lost 7 bases, and 8 bases stayed unmatched. The CDR3 bases are TGCGCCAGCAGTCCCCTCTGGACAGGGGTGCAGCCCCAGCATTTT. Translation gives CASSPLWTGVQPQHF.

This sequence joins TRBV3-1 (or the pseudogene TRBV3-2) and TRBJ1-1; D uncertain. V was trimmed by 0 bases and J by 5 bases, leaving 7 bases between them. Germline CDR1 reads LGHDT; CDR2 reads YNNKEL (reference sequence). This CDR3 region has 13 residues. For the CDR3, the DNA is TGTGCCAGCAGCCAAGAAAGGAGGACTGAAGCTTTCTTT. Translation: CASSQERRTEAFF.

The chain combines TRBV3-1 (or the pseudogene TRBV3-2) with TRBJ2-1, with 8 bases that match TRBD2. Trimming cost V 0 bases and J 4 bases; bases outside gene matches: 5. The germline gives CDR1 LGHDT, CDR2 YNNKEL (reference sequence). This CDR3 has 16 residues. The CDR3 region is CASSQESTSAYNEQFF. The CDR3 nucleotides read TGTGCCAGCAGCCAAGAATCGACTAGCGCGTACAATGAGCAGTTCTTC.

This chain joins TRBV7-2 and TRBJ2-7; unclear D gene. Germline V CDR1 and CDR2: SGHTA, FQGNSA. V gave up 2 bases and J gave up 5 bases, with 10 bases separating them. The CDR3 contains 13 residues. The CDR3 coding sequence is TGTGCCAGCAGCTTACAAATCGGTAACGAGCAGTACTTC. The encoded protein is CASSLQIGNEQYF.

The chain recombines TRBV10-2 with TRBJ2-4; 10 bases align to TRBD2. V dropped 3 bases and J dropped 1; count of bases not matched to a gene: 18. The CDR3 is 21 amino acids. Germline V gene lookup returns CDR1 WSHSY and CDR2 SAAADI. CDR3 protein: CASSDPGLAGVMLLAKNIQYF. The CDR3 DNA is TGCGCCAGCAGTGACCCCGGGCTAGCGGGAGTTATGTTATTGGCCAAAAACATTCAGTACTTC.

V is TRBV6-2 or TRBV6-3 and J is TRBJ1-2; D is undetermined. The CDR3 spans 13 residues. Per the germline V gene, CDR1 is MNHEY and CDR2 is SVGEGT. The V end was cut by 3 bases, the J end by 2 bases, with 7 bases between. The DNA of the CDR3 is TGTGCCAGCAGTTATACACCGAACTATGGCTACACCTTC. Its translation is CASSYTPNYGYTF.

This clone has a single count. This sequence joins TRBV30 and TRBJ2-5, with D possibly being TRBD2 (6 bases). Germline loops: CDR1 GTSNPN, CDR2 SVGIG (reference sequence). The length of the CDR3 is 13 residues. The germline V and J ends were trimmed by 5 bases and 0 bases, with 10 bases remaining between them. The CDR3 coding sequence is TGTGCCTGGGGGGAGGCTAACCAAGAGACCCAGTACTTC. Translated, it gives CAWGEANQETQYF.

The rearrangement joins TRBV27 to TRBJ2-1; 11 nucleotides match TRBD2. The germline CDR1 and CDR2 sequences are MNHEY and SMNVEV (reference sequence). CDR3 length: 15 amino acids. V lost 5 bases and J lost 6; bases outside the gene matches: 6. CDR3 amino acids: CASSMLAGGFNEQFF. Written as DNA, the CDR3 is TGTGCCAGCAGTATGCTAGCGGGAGGTTTCAATGAGCAGTTCTTC.

This chain joins TRBV2 and TRBJ1-2; the D gene is possibly TRBD1 (6 bases). The V gene lost 8 bases and the J gene lost 8 bases, with 15 bases spanning the gap. The CDR3 sequence is 12 residues long. CDR1 and CDR2 (germline): SNHLY, FYNNEI. CDR3 in DNA: TGTGCCAGCCGAGAGGGGGTTTACGGCTACACCTTC. Its translation: CASREGVYGYTF.

This clone was counted many times. The V call is TRBV30, the J call TRBJ1-5, with D maybe TRBD1 (5 bases). The V gene lost 0 bases and the J gene lost 7 bases, with 10 bases spanning the gap. The CDR3 loop spans 13 amino acids. Germline-derived CDR1 and CDR2 are GTSNPN and SVGIG (reference sequence). In DNA form, the CDR3 reads TGTGCCTGGAGTGTGTCTAGGGGACAGCCCCAGCATTTT. Translation gives CAWSVSRGQPQHF. Full variable domain (outside the CDR3, taken from reference TRBV30 and TRBJ1-5): SQTIHQWPATLVQPVGSPLSLECTVEGTSNPNLYWYRQAAGRGLQLLFYSVGIGQISSEVPQNLSASRPQDRQFILSSKKLLLSDSGFYLCAWSVSRGQPQHFGDGTRLSIL.

This clone occurred once. The rearrangement joins TRBV19 to TRBJ2-2; D possibly corresponds to TRBD2 (6 bases). Between the trimmed V and J ends, which lost 9 bases and 2 bases, there was a span of 13 bases. The CDR3 consists of 14 residues. In germline, CDR1 is LNHDA, CDR2 SQIVND (reference sequence). The chain's CDR3 is CASGGSANTGELFF. The CDR3 nucleotides are TGTGCCAGCGGAGGGTCTGCAAACACCGGGGAGCTGTTTTTT.

J is TRBJ2-1 and V is TRBV30; 14 bases match TRBD2. CDR1 GTSNPN and CDR2 SVGIG come from the germline V gene (reference sequence). This CDR3 spans 15 amino acids. The ends lost 3 bases at V and 9 bases at J; junction bases unmatched: 7. In DNA, the CDR3 is TGTGCCTGGAGCCTCGGACTAGCGGGAGGTAGTGAGCAGTTCTTC. Protein sequence: CAWSLGLAGGSEQFF.

The chain combines TRBV7-2 with TRBJ1-1; the D is unclear. The CDR3 has 13 amino acids. Per germline, CDR1 SGHTA and CDR2 FQGNSA. Trimming left V 2 bases short and J 1 base short, with 5 bases between. CDR3 sequence reads: CASSLLANTEAFF. In DNA form, the CDR3 reads TGTGCCAGCAGCTTATTAGCGAACACTGAAGCTTTCTTT.

The rearrangement uses TRBV28 and TRBJ1-2; unclear D gene. This CDR3 spans 12 amino acids. Trimming took off 6 bases at V and 6 bases at J, with 11 bases between the two ends. Germline CDR1 MDHEN, CDR2 SYDVKM. CDR3 residues: CASSPEGHGYTF. The CDR3 nucleotides are TGTGCCAGCAGCCCTGAGGGCCATGGCTACACCTTC.

About this clone: Other DNA sequences in this specimen translate into the identical CDR3. The gene calls are TRBV6-5 and TRBJ1-4; 8 nucleotides agree with TRBD1. The CDR3 has 14 residues. V shed 6 bases, J shed 6 bases, and the junction held 6 bases outside the gene matches. CDR1 and CDR2 from the germline V gene are MNHEY and SVGAGI. The CDR3 bases are TGTGCCAGCAGCCGGCAGGGGGCAGATGAAAAACTGTTTTTT. Translating it yields CASSRQGADEKLFF.